The next 10 T cell receptor beta chains were all read from a single sample in a study of CD8 T cells in Susac syndrome. RNA was extracted with the RNeasy kit, and a quantity of roughly 0.5 to 1 ug was reverse transcribed using random hexamers. Each CDR3 protein gets one entry after TCRdb re-called the immunoSEQ multiplex PCR reads with MiXCR. Of fewer than 90,000 distinct CDR3 sequences listed, about 94% are singletons. The material sequenced was CD8+ T cells from PBMCs. These receptors came from a human donor with Susac syndrome.

The V call is TRBV11-2, the J call TRBJ1-4; D is unresolved. The germline V gene encodes CDR1 SGHAT and CDR2 FQNNGV. Trimming shortened V by 1 base and J by 8 bases, and 14 bases separated the two germline ends. The CDR3 length is 15 residues. CDR3 DNA: TGTGCCAGCAGCTTAGTTGAGGGCATGGTGGAAAAACTGTTTTTT. This translates into CASSLVEGMVEKLFF.

The chain employs TRBV30 and TRBJ1-2; maybe TRBD1 (5 bases). Germline V CDR1 and CDR2: GTSNPN, SVGIG (reference sequence). The CDR3 covers 13 residues. CDR3 amino acids: CARGPTDNYGYTF. CDR3 DNA sequence: TGTGCGAGAGGTCCGACAGATAACTATGGCTACACCTTC. The variable domain in full, completed from reference TRBV30 and TRBJ1-2, reads SQTIHQWPATLVQPVGSPLSLECTVEGTSNPNLYWYRQAAGRGLQLLFYSVGIGQISSEVPQNLSASRPQDRQFILSSKKLLLSDSGFYLCARGPTDNYGYTFGSGTRLTVV.

This clonotype showed up just once. This CDR3 is CASSSGTSGIYEQYF. CDR3 sequence (DNA): TGTGCCAGCAGCTCAGGTACTAGCGGGATATACGAGCAGTACTTC. The rearrangement joins TRBV6-5 to TRBJ2-7; 10 bases map to TRBD2. The CDR3 loop spans 15 amino acids. Germline V gene lookup returns CDR1 MNHEY and CDR2 SVGAGI. Trimming removed 6 bases from V and 4 bases from J; junction bases left unmatched: 9.

This chain links TRBV7-8 with TRBJ2-5; no clear D. From germline, CDR1 is SGHVS and CDR2 FQNEAQ. The CDR3 extends over 15 amino acids. Trimming removed 4 bases from V and 2 bases from J, with 14 bases in between. The CDR3 DNA sequence: TGTGCCAGCAGCTCTTACTATGGGGTGCAAGAGACCCAGTACTTC. Protein product: CASSSYYGVQETQYF.

The chain uses TRBV29-1 and TRBJ1-1; perhaps TRBD1 as D (5 bases). Trimming took 3 bases from V and 5 from J, leaving 7 bases between them. Germline CDR1 reads SQVTM; CDR2 reads ANQGSEA. The CDR3 loop spans 11 amino acids. The CDR3 is CSVDPGTEAFF. The CDR3, as DNA: TGCAGCGTTGATCCAGGGACTGAAGCTTTCTTT.

The chain has TRBV20-1 and TRBJ2-7; TRBD1 matches 9 bases. The CDR3 runs 15 residues. The germline V gene has CDR1 DFQATT and CDR2 SNEGSKA (reference sequence). V lost 1 base to trimming and J lost 0 bases; unmatched junction nucleotides: 4. In DNA, the CDR3 is TGCAGTGCTAGAGGGGACAGGGAGAGCTCCTACGAGCAGTACTTC. Translated: CSARGDRESSYEQYF.

This chain links TRBV5-1 with TRBJ2-3; 14 nucleotides agree with TRBD2. Looked up from germline, CDR1 is SGHRS and CDR2 is YFSETQ. This CDR3 comprises 15 residues. J lost 6 bases, V lost 6 bases, and 6 bases had no gene match. The chain's CDR3 is CASNPGLAGADTQYF. CDR3 nucleotide sequence: TGCGCCAGCAACCCGGGACTAGCGGGAGCGGATACGCAGTATTTT.

The genes are TRBV6-5 and TRBJ2-1, with no clear D. V lost 6 bases to trimming and J lost 6 bases, with 6 bases between them. Germline assignment: CDR1 MNHEY and CDR2 SVGAGI. The CDR3 contains 11 residues. This chain's CDR3 is CASRGTNEQFF. The CDR3 DNA reads TGTGCCAGCAGGGGCACCAATGAGCAGTTCTTC.

The gene calls are TRBV19 and TRBJ1-5; possible D gene TRBD1, 5 bases. The CDR3 contains 14 residues. Between the trimmed V and J ends, which lost 10 bases and 4 bases, there was a span of 17 bases. Germline V lookup: CDR1 LNHDA, CDR2 SQIVND (reference sequence). For the CDR3, the DNA is TGTGCCACTCTCCCGGGGCAGGAGAATCAGCCCCAGCATTTT. As protein: CATLPGQENQPQHF.

The V call is TRBV20-1, the J call TRBJ1-2; 7 bases are a match to TRBD1. From germline, CDR1 is DFQATT and CDR2 SNEGSKA (reference sequence). This CDR3 is built from 18 residues. After removal of 0 bases from V and 4 bases from J, the junction contained 17 bases not matched to a gene. CDR3 nucleotide sequence: TGCAGTGCTAGAGATTCATCGACAGGGTTGCTTATAGGCTATGGCTACACCTTC. This translates into CSARDSSTGLLIGYGYTF.